These T cell receptor beta chains were read from a single sample in a study of CD8+ T cells in alopecia areata. Sequencing was performed with immunoSEQ multiplex PCR; in TCRdb, only in-frame clones are kept and a portion is missing. The profile covers approximately 200,000 clones, with approximately 40% appearing a single time and 2% to 3% taken by the ten largest. The input for sequencing was CD4+ T cells sorted from blood, taken between weeks 36 and 40, from a patient treated with tofacitinib. These receptors all stem from a human donor with alopecia areata. Both conserved end residues are part of each CDR3. D genes are given only for firm matches. Clone size appears in some rows only: once, few, many, or a class for an expanded clone.

d_call: NA
clone_size: NA
j_call: TRBJ1-3
v_call: TRBV9
cdr3_aa: CASSVDNGNTIYF
cdr3_nt: TGTGCCAGCAGCGTAGACAACGGAAACACCATATATTTT

d_call: NA
clone_size: NA
j_call: TRBJ2-7
v_call: TRBV6-1
cdr3_aa: CASRGVNPYEQYF
cdr3_nt: TGTGCCAGCAGGGGGGTGAACCCCTACGAGCAGTACTTC

d_call: NA
clone_size: many
j_call: TRBJ2-1
v_call: TRBV6-5
cdr3_aa: CATQRRNYNEQFF
cdr3_nt: TGTGCCACTCAGAGGAGGAACTACAATGAGCAGTTCTTC

d_call: TRBD1
clone_size: once
j_call: TRBJ2-5
v_call: TRBV5-1
cdr3_aa: CASSWDREETQYF
cdr3_nt: TGCGCCAGCAGCTGGGACAGGGAAGAGACCCAGTACTTC

d_call: NA
clone_size: NA
j_call: TRBJ2-7
v_call: TRBV2
cdr3_aa: CASSADRQISYEQYF
cdr3_nt: TGTGCCAGCAGTGCTGACAGGCAAATATCCTACGAGCAGTACTTC

d_call: NA
clone_size: few
j_call: TRBJ1-1
v_call: TRBV7-8
cdr3_aa: CASSLGLGDGKKAFF
cdr3_nt: TGTGCCAGCAGCTTAGGGTTAGGGGACGGGAAAAAAGCTTTCTTT

d_call: TRBD2
clone_size: NA
j_call: TRBJ2-5
v_call: TRBV27
cdr3_aa: CASSGGLAGGLKTQYF
cdr3_nt: TGTGCCAGCAGTGGGGGACTAGCGGGAGGCTTAAAGACCCAGTACTTC

d_call: TRBD1
clone_size: NA
j_call: TRBJ1-1
v_call: TRBV18
cdr3_aa: CASSPGQAVEAFF
cdr3_nt: TGTGCCAGCTCACCCGGACAGGCGGTTGAAGCTTTCTTT

d_call: TRBD2
clone_size: NA
j_call: TRBJ2-1
v_call: TRBV5-1
cdr3_aa: CASSSLAGTYNEQFF
cdr3_nt: TGCGCCAGCAGCTCCTTAGCGGGAACATACAATGAGCAGTTCTTC

d_call: TRBD2
clone_size: NA
j_call: TRBJ2-1
v_call: TRBV6-6
cdr3_aa: CASSPRTSGRNEQFF
cdr3_nt: TGTGCCAGCAGTCCAAGGACTAGCGGTCGCAATGAGCAGTTCTTC

d_call: NA
clone_size: NA
j_call: TRBJ2-1
v_call: TRBV27
cdr3_aa: CASRLGGSSYNEQFF
cdr3_nt: TGTGCCAGCAGGTTAGGGGGGAGCTCCTACAATGAGCAGTTCTTC

d_call: TRBD1
clone_size: NA
j_call: TRBJ1-5
v_call: TRBV10-3
cdr3_aa: CAINPLGTVSSSDQPQHF
cdr3_nt: TGTGCCATCAATCCACTCGGGACAGTTAGTAGTAGCGATCAGCCCCAGCATTTT

d_call: NA
clone_size: few
j_call: TRBJ2-3
v_call: TRBV25-1
cdr3_aa: CASSEWRDTDTQYF
cdr3_nt: TGTGCCAGCAGTGAGTGGCGGGACACAGATACGCAGTATTTT

d_call: NA
clone_size: NA
j_call: TRBJ2-5
v_call: TRBV5-1
cdr3_aa: CASSLGGSRGETQYF
cdr3_nt: TGCGCCAGCAGCTTAGGGGGGAGCCGGGGCGAGACCCAGTACTTC

d_call: NA
clone_size: NA
j_call: TRBJ2-7
v_call: TRBV7-2
cdr3_aa: CASSLDRIEQYF
cdr3_nt: TGTGCCAGCAGCCTGGACCGGATCGAGCAGTACTTC

d_call: TRBD1
clone_size: NA
j_call: TRBJ1-2
v_call: TRBV29-1
cdr3_aa: CSVAGQLGYGYTF
cdr3_nt: TGCAGCGTTGCGGGACAGTTGGGCTATGGCTACACCTTC

d_call: NA
clone_size: NA
j_call: TRBJ2-1
v_call: TRBV2
cdr3_aa: CASSEAIRGINEQFF
cdr3_nt: TGTGCCAGCAGTGAAGCTATCCGGGGTATCAATGAGCAGTTCTTC

d_call: NA
clone_size: few
j_call: TRBJ2-3
v_call: TRBV6-6
cdr3_aa: CASTDGGAPGTDTQYF
cdr3_nt: TGTGCCAGCACAGACGGGGGAGCTCCAGGCACAGATACGCAGTATTTT

d_call: NA
clone_size: NA
j_call: TRBJ2-7
v_call: TRBV30
cdr3_aa: CAWSGVHEQYF
cdr3_nt: TGTGCCTGGAGCGGGGTCCACGAGCAGTACTTC

d_call: TRBD1
clone_size: NA
j_call: TRBJ1-2
v_call: TRBV5-1
cdr3_aa: CASSLGQGHYGYTF
cdr3_nt: TGCGCCAGCAGCTTGGGACAGGGGCACTATGGCTACACCTTC

d_call: NA
clone_size: NA
j_call: TRBJ1-1
v_call: TRBV30
cdr3_aa: CAWSDRETEAFF
cdr3_nt: TGTGCCTGGAGCGATAGGGAGACTGAAGCTTTCTTT

d_call: NA
clone_size: NA
j_call: TRBJ2-6
v_call: TRBV5-1
cdr3_aa: CASSLFQAGANVLTF
cdr3_nt: TGCGCCAGCAGCTTGTTCCAAGCTGGGGCCAACGTCCTGACTTTC

d_call: NA
clone_size: NA
j_call: TRBJ1-2
v_call: TRBV30
cdr3_aa: CAWSVTTGNGYTF
cdr3_nt: TGTGCCTGGAGTGTAACTACAGGGAATGGCTACACCTTC